Presented here are 21 T cell receptor beta chains from one specimen sequenced in a study of blood T cell repertoires in COVID-19. TCRdb keeps only in-frame clones here, not all; method: immunoSEQ multiplex PCR. The data show about 210,000 clones, 90% to 95% seen once. Material for sequencing was peripheral blood. These receptors originate from a man aged 30-40 years with acute or convalescent COVID-19.

The V gene is TRBV28, the J gene TRBJ1-2; 9 positions agree with TRBD1. The V gene end was trimmed by 6 bases and the J gene end by 8 bases; junction bases not matched to a gene: 4. CDR1 and CDR2 from the germline V gene are MDHEN and SYDVKM. There are 12 residues in the CDR3. The CDR3 region is CASSFGQGGYTF. The CDR3 DNA follows: TGTGCCAGCAGCTTCGGACAGGGGGGCTACACCTTC.

V and J are TRBV7-9 and TRBJ1-4; 9 positions agree with TRBD1. This CDR3 contains 14 residues. The J segment lost 6 bases and the V segment lost 5 bases, leaving 4 bases of the junction unmatched. The germline V gene has CDR1 SEHNR and CDR2 FQNEAQ (reference sequence). This chain's CDR3 is CASSAGQGYEKLFF. CDR3 DNA sequence: TGTGCCAGCAGCGCGGGACAGGGCTATGAAAAACTGTTTTTT.

V and J are TRBV7-8 and TRBJ1-1; TRBD1 matches 7 bases. Germline assignment: CDR1 SGHVS and CDR2 FQNEAQ. The J segment lost 0 bases and the V segment lost 6 bases, leaving 7 bases of the junction unmatched. This CDR3 spans 15 amino acids. CDR3 protein: CASRRTDRMNTEAFF. The CDR3 DNA follows: TGTGCCAGCAGACGAACGGACAGGATGAACACTGAAGCTTTCTTT.

V gene TRBV3-1 (or the pseudogene TRBV3-2) combines with J gene TRBJ2-7, with D uncertain. The germline V gene encodes CDR1 LGHDT and CDR2 YNNKEL (reference sequence). Trimming pared 1 base from V and 12 bases from J, leaving 13 bases between. The CDR3 runs 12 residues. The CDR3 bases are TGTGCCAGCAGCCAAGGGTCGAGCTCGTGGTACTTC. This sequence encodes CASSQGSSSWYF.

CDR3 amino acids: CSVKGPGVEQYF. In nucleotides, the CDR3 is TGCAGCGTGAAGGGCCCGGGGGTCGAGCAGTACTTC. The chain couples TRBV29-1 to TRBJ2-7; tentatively, D is TRBD2 (6 bases). V shed 6 bases and J shed 6 bases, with 15 bases lying between them. Germline V CDR1 and CDR2: SQVTM, ANQGSEA. This CDR3 comprises 12 residues.

The chain couples TRBV28 to TRBJ2-1, with a weak D call TRBD2 (6 bases). The CDR3 consists of 12 residues. V shed 0 bases and J shed 14 bases, with 11 bases lying between them. Germline loops: CDR1 MDHEN, CDR2 SYDVKM. The CDR3, as DNA: TGTGCCAGCAGTTTATGGGCGGGATTAAAGTTCTTC. It specifies CASSLWAGLKFF. The whole variable domain, remainder taken from reference TRBV28 and TRBJ2-1, is DVKVTQSSRYLVKRTGEKVFLECVQDMDHENMFWYRQDPGLGLRLIYFSYDVKMKEKGDIPEGYSVSREKKERFSLILESASTNQTSMYLCASSLWAGLKFFGPGTRLTVL.

V gene TRBV6-5 combines with J gene TRBJ1-2; 12 bases match TRBD1. This CDR3 comprises 15 residues. Germline CDR1 and CDR2: MNHEY and SVGAGI. J lost 7 bases, V lost 0 bases, and 3 bases had no gene match. The CDR3 DNA follows: TGTGCCAGCAGTTACTCAGGGACAGGGGGCGCTGGCTACACCTTC. Translated, it gives CASSYSGTGGAGYTF.

The chain carries TRBV29-1 and TRBJ2-4; 10 nucleotides match TRBD1. This CDR3 is built from 12 residues. Germline CDR1 and CDR2: SQVTM and ANQGSEA. The V gene end was trimmed by 6 bases and the J gene end by 6 bases; junction bases not matched to a gene: 2. As DNA, the CDR3 is TGCAGCGTGAGGGACAGGGGAAACATTCAGTACTTC. Translation: CSVRDRGNIQYF.

The V gene is TRBV7-9, the J gene TRBJ2-3, with 11 bases lining up with TRBD1. The length of the CDR3 is 15 residues. V shed 5 bases and J 1 base; nucleotides not matched to a gene: 2. Germline CDR1 SEHNR, CDR2 FQNEAQ (reference sequence). The chain's CDR3 is CASSPGQGGTDTQYF. The CDR3 coding sequence is TGTGCCAGCAGCCCGGGACAGGGGGGCACAGATACGCAGTATTTT.

The rearrangement uses TRBV28 and TRBJ2-5, with 7 bases matching TRBD1. V shed 5 bases, J shed 2 bases, and the junction held 11 bases outside the gene matches. CDR3 length equals 16 residues. The V gene's germline CDR1 is MDHEN and CDR2 SYDVKM. CDR3: CASSLSPGQSQETQYF. CDR3 coding DNA: TGTGCCAGCAGTCTCAGCCCGGGACAGTCTCAAGAGACCCAGTACTTC.

The chain recombines TRBV28 with TRBJ2-1; TRBD2 might be the D (5 bases). The CDR3 length is 18 residues. Trimming pared 7 bases from V and 3 bases from J, leaving 25 bases between. CDR1 and CDR2 (germline): MDHEN, SYDVKM. The CDR3 DNA follows: TGTGCCAGCATTAGTATCGGGCGGGCGGCCAGAAGCTACAATGAGCAGTTCTTC. Translating it yields CASISIGRAARSYNEQFF.

The chain couples TRBV5-1 to TRBJ1-4; D may be TRBD1 (6 bases). Germline-derived CDR1 and CDR2 are SGHRS and YFSETQ. This CDR3 is built from 15 residues. Trimming took 5 bases from V and 0 from J, leaving 11 bases between them. Written as DNA, the CDR3 is TGCGCCAGCAGTAAGGGACACGCAACTAATGAAAAACTGTTTTTT. This sequence encodes CASSKGHATNEKLFF.

V is TRBV29-1 and J is TRBJ2-1; 7 nucleotides line up with TRBD2. In germline, CDR1 is SQVTM, CDR2 ANQGSEA. The CDR3 runs 12 residues. The CDR3 sequence is CSCSAGNNEQFF. The CDR3 DNA reads TGCAGTTGCTCAGCGGGGAACAATGAGCAGTTCTTC.

This clone occurred once. The chain has TRBV5-4 and TRBJ2-1, with 7 bases that match TRBD2. The CDR3 runs to 16 residues. V was clipped by 4 bases and J by 5 bases; unmatched bases: 12. The germline CDR1 and CDR2 sequences are SGHNT and YYREEE (reference sequence). CDR3 amino acids: CASSPVGSGVNNEQFF. The CDR3 DNA reads as TGTGCCAGCAGCCCCGTGGGGAGCGGGGTAAACAATGAGCAGTTCTTC.

This clone was seen once. The chain combines TRBV11-3 with TRBJ2-1, with TRBD2 identical over 9 bases. This CDR3 contains 15 residues. Trimming cost V 3 bases and J 4 bases; bases outside gene matches: 4. Germline V CDR1 and CDR2: SGHNT, YENEEA. For the CDR3, the DNA is TGTGCCAGCAGCTTGCGGGGGGGGAATTACAATGAGCAGTTCTTC. Encoded protein: CASSLRGGNYNEQFF.

This clone was detected once. J is TRBJ2-5 and V is TRBV5-1, with 9 positions matching TRBD2. Per germline, CDR1 SGHRS and CDR2 YFSETQ. V lost 5 bases to trimming and J lost 4 bases; unmatched junction nucleotides: 9. The CDR3 extends over 15 amino acids. The CDR3 nucleotides read TGCGCCAGCAGGGGAGCGGGAGGTAATGGAGAGACCCAGTACTTC. Residues: CASRGAGGNGETQYF.

The gene calls are TRBV19 and TRBJ2-5; 7 bases agree with TRBD1. The V gene's germline CDR1 is LNHDA and CDR2 SQIVND (reference sequence). The CDR3 extends over 13 amino acids. The ends lost 4 bases at V and 2 bases at J; junction bases unmatched: 1. CDR3: CASSRTGQETQYF. CDR3 DNA sequence: TGTGCCAGTAGTAGGACAGGTCAAGAGACCCAGTACTTC.

The chain has TRBV7-8 and TRBJ2-1; weak D call: TRBD1 (6 bases). V was shortened by 5 bases and J by 5 bases, with 16 bases between the two germline ends. The CDR3 spans 15 residues. From germline, CDR1 is SGHVS and CDR2 FQNEAQ. The CDR3 bases are TGTGCCAGCAGCGGCAGGGGCTTTAATAACAATGAGCAGTTCTTC. Amino acid sequence: CASSGRGFNNNEQFF.

The rearrangement links TRBV5-3 to TRBJ1-3, with a weak D call TRBD1 (6 bases). TRBV5-3 is an ORF, and what it does is uncertain. The CDR3 extends over 15 amino acids. Trimming removed 2 bases from V and 0 bases from J, with 9 bases in between. The CDR3 nucleotides are TGTGCCAGAAGCTTACAGGGAAGCTCTGGAAACACCATATATTTT. Translated, it gives CARSLQGSSGNTIYF.

This chain connects TRBV30 to TRBJ1-1; the match to TRBD1 covers 8 bases. This CDR3 has 13 amino acids. Unmatched junction bases numbered 3, after V lost 3 bases and J lost 3 bases. Germline assignment: CDR1 GTSNPN and CDR2 SVGIG (reference sequence). The CDR3 DNA reads as TGTGCCTGGAGGTGGACAGGGTACACTGAAGCTTTCTTT. Its protein product is CAWRWTGYTEAFF.

This clone was recorded a few times. This sequence joins TRBV3-1 (or the pseudogene TRBV3-2) and TRBJ1-1, with 7 bases identical to TRBD1. The germline V gene has CDR1 LGHDT and CDR2 YNNKEL (reference sequence). There are 13 residues in the CDR3. Germline trimming cut 4 bases from V and 4 bases from J; bases unmatched to any gene: 3. The CDR3 DNA reads TGTGCCAGCAGCCTTGGACAGGCCACTGAAGCTTTCTTT. This gives the protein CASSLGQATEAFF.